Following are 22 T cell receptor beta chains from one sample sequenced in a study of CD8+CD57+ T cells in acquired aplastic anemia. The use of genomic DNA as template underpinned the TCR beta VDJ and CDR3 profiling. MiXCR, run by TCRdb on the reads, gives a single entry per CDR3 protein. Altogether about 81,000 distinct CDR3 sequences are present, about half being singletons, with the ten largest covering approximately 60%. The sample comprised sorted CD4+, CD8+, or CD8+CD57+ T cells (not recorded which) from PBMCs. Every receptor here comes from a human donor in good health, serving as a control.

V usage is TRBV2 and J usage is TRBJ2-3, with unresolved D. The V gene lost 8 bases and the J gene lost 6 bases, with 15 bases spanning the gap. The CDR3 consists of 13 residues. Germline V gene data show CDR1 as SNHLY and CDR2 as FYNNEI. CDR3 in amino acids: CASLTYVRDTQYF. CDR3 in DNA: TGTGCCAGCCTAACATACGTTCGGGATACGCAGTATTTT.

The rearrangement links TRBV10-3 to TRBJ1-2; 9 bases are a match to TRBD1. The CDR3 sequence is 14 residues long. The V segment lost 11 bases and the J segment 8 bases; nucleotides outside the gene matches: 15. Germline CDR1 is ENHRY and CDR2 is SYGVKD. The CDR3 reads CAVSGTGRPIGYTF. In DNA form, the CDR3 reads TGTGCCGTTTCCGGGACAGGGCGGCCTATAGGCTACACCTTC.

As concerns this clonotype: Mismatch with germline at one junction end may stem from a read error. V gene TRBV25-1 combines with J gene TRBJ2-3; D is perhaps TRBD2 (5 bases). Per the germline V gene, CDR1 is MGHDK and CDR2 is SYGVNS. The CDR3 loop spans 12 amino acids. The CDR3, as DNA: TGTGCCGGCAGTAGGACTCTACGTACGCAGTATTTT. Protein: CAGSRTLRTQYF.

This clonotype was seen a single time. The junction does not match germline at one end; this may be a read error. This sequence joins TRBV2 and TRBJ2-3; D uncertain. Per germline, CDR1 SNHLY and CDR2 FYNNEI. The CDR3 has 14 residues. Here the CDR3 DNA reads TGTGCTAGCAGCTTAGACGGGAGCACAGATACGCAGTATTTT. Translated: CASSLDGSTDTQYF.

In regard to this clonotype: Just one base apart from a much larger clone, this may be a read error. The chain employs TRBV9 and TRBJ1-2; perhaps TRBD1 as D (5 bases). Germline V gene sequence: CDR1 SGDLS, CDR2 YYNGEE. The CDR3 contains 16 residues. The CDR3 sequence: CASSGVGGKANYDYTF. CDR3 nucleotide sequence: TGTGCCAGCAGCGGCGTGGGGGGGAAAGCTAACTATGACTACACCTTC.

This clonotype was detected a few times. Being one base from a much bigger clone, this may be a read error. The gene calls are TRBV13 and TRBJ2-1, with 10 bases matching TRBD1. Germline CDR1 PRHDT, CDR2 FYEKMQ (reference sequence). Trimming took 6 bases from V and 10 from J; bases not matched to a gene: 9. CDR3 length: 14 amino acids. CDR3: CASREGTGVSEQFF. In DNA, the CDR3 is TGTGCCAGCAGGGAGGGGACAGGGGTAAGCGAGCAGTTCTTC.

The chain joins TRBV2 to TRBJ1-2, with TRBD1 matching over 8 bases. CDR3 size: 12 residues. V lost 9 bases and J lost 3; bases outside the gene matches: 3. CDR1 is SNHLY and CDR2 is FYNNEI in the germline V gene. The CDR3 nucleotides read TGTGCCAGTGGGGGACAGGACTATGGCTACACCTTC. Amino acids: CASGGQDYGYTF.

The V call is TRBV5-4, the J call TRBJ2-1; TRBD1 is a possible D gene (6 bases). V dropped 0 bases and J dropped 5 bases, with 12 bases sitting between them. CDR1 SGHNT and CDR2 YYREEE come from the germline V gene (reference sequence). This CDR3 spans 15 amino acids. The chain's CDR3 is CASSLATGQNNEQFF. The CDR3 nucleotides read TGTGCCAGCAGCTTGGCTACAGGGCAGAACAATGAGCAGTTCTTC.

The CDR3 loop is CATSQRGVGETQYF. CDR3 in DNA: TGTGCCACCAGTCAGCGGGGGGTTGGAGAGACCCAGTACTTC. V and J are TRBV24-1 and TRBJ2-5, with 9 bases fitting TRBD2. The length of the CDR3 is 14 residues. Germline V gene lookup returns CDR1 KGHDR and CDR2 SFDVKD. The V and J ends lost 6 bases and 4 bases, in that order; junction bases with no gene match: 5.

This clonotype was observed at least ten times. The gene calls are TRBV2 and TRBJ1-2, with D maybe TRBD1 (6 bases). Per germline, CDR1 SNHLY and CDR2 FYNNEI. Trimming cost V 8 bases and J 6 bases, with 19 bases left between them. The CDR3 is made up of 14 amino acids. CDR3 region: CASVITQGIDGYTF. The CDR3 DNA is TGTGCCAGCGTCATAACACAGGGCATCGATGGCTACACCTTC.

The sample holds many counts of this clonotype. The J gene is TRBJ2-7, the V gene TRBV29-1; TRBD2 matches 14 bases. Losses at the gene ends were 4 bases for V and 3 bases for J; bases not matched to a gene: 8. CDR1 and CDR2 (germline): SQVTM, ANQGSEA. This CDR3 is built from 16 residues. The CDR3 loop is CSVVWPGLAGGYEQYF. The CDR3 DNA reads as TGCAGCGTTGTTTGGCCAGGACTAGCGGGGGGCTACGAGCAGTACTTC.

This clonotype has only a few counts. At one end the junction does not follow the germline gene, possibly because of a read error. This chain uses TRBV10-1 with TRBJ2-2; 9 bases map to TRBD2. The V gene's germline CDR1 is WNHNN and CDR2 SYGVQD (reference sequence). The CDR3 loop spans 18 amino acids. CDR3 residues: CASSPRGAGGPNTGELFF. CDR3 in DNA: TGTGCCAGCAGTCCTCGGGGAGCGGGGGGACCGAACACCGGGGAGCTGTTTTTT.

Comments on this clonotype: A read error may explain this, as a much larger clone is one base away. This chain uses TRBV29-1 with TRBJ1-2; 10 positions agree with TRBD1. The CDR3 is made up of 13 amino acids. Germline CDR1 and CDR2: SQVTM and ANQGSEA. Germline trimming cut 7 bases from V and 8 bases from J; bases unmatched to any gene: 10. This chain's CDR3 is CSAPGQGIEGYTF. CDR3 DNA sequence: TGCAGCGCCCCGGGACAGGGGATCGAGGGCTACACCTTC.

The V gene is TRBV25-1, the J gene TRBJ1-1, with 7 bases fitting TRBD1. Per the germline V gene, CDR1 is MGHDK and CDR2 is SYGVNS. This CDR3 region has 17 residues. The ends lost 3 bases at V and 3 bases at J; junction bases unmatched: 13. The CDR3 sequence is CASSDFATGDTDTEAFF. The CDR3 DNA is TGTGCCAGCAGTGACTTCGCCACAGGGGATACGGACACTGAAGCTTTCTTT.

This chain connects TRBV30 to TRBJ2-1; TRBD1 aligns across 7 bases. Germline-derived CDR1 and CDR2 are GTSNPN and SVGIG (reference sequence). V shed 4 bases and J 7 bases; nucleotides not matched to a gene: 7. The CDR3 runs 13 residues. In nucleotides, the CDR3 is TGTGCCTGGATGACAGGGCCGGGAAATGAGCAGTTCTTC. Translating gives CAWMTGPGNEQFF. The variable domain in full, with the rest retrieved from reference TRBV30 and TRBJ2-1, is SQTIHQWPATLVQPVGSPLSLECTVEGTSNPNLYWYRQAAGRGLQLLFYSVGIGQISSEVPQNLSASRPQDRQFILSSKKLLLSDSGFYLCAWMTGPGNEQFFGPGTRLTVL.

The chain combines TRBV24-1 with TRBJ2-7; TRBD2 might be the D (6 bases). This CDR3 has 16 amino acids. Germline CDR1 reads KGHDR; CDR2 reads SFDVKD. Deletions cut 1 base from V and 2 bases from J, with 14 bases between. DNA for the CDR3: TGTGCCACCAGTGATTTTGGGCGGGAAGTCGCCTACGAGCAGTACGTC. Its translation is CATSDFGREVAYEQYV.

As to this clonotype: A read error may account for a junction end that differs from germline. The chain carries TRBV10-1 and TRBJ1-3, with 8 positions matching TRBD1. Germline V lookup: CDR1 WNHNN, CDR2 SYGVQD (reference sequence). This CDR3 contains 15 residues. The DNA of the CDR3 is TGTGCCAGCAGCGAGACAGGGGATTCTGGAAACACCATATATTTT. Translation: CASSETGDSGNTIYF.

V is TRBV5-1 and J is TRBJ2-1, with 8 bases identical to TRBD1. The CDR3 runs 15 residues. J lost 3 bases, V lost 1 base, and 3 bases had no gene match. Germline lookup yields CDR1 SGHRS and CDR2 YFSETQ. The CDR3 nucleotides read TGCGCCAGCAGCTTGAGGACAGGGAACTACAATGAGCAGTTCTTC. Translation gives CASSLRTGNYNEQFF.

This clonotype was observed many times. The CDR3 loop is CASSDNRVVPTEAFF. The CDR3 DNA reads TGTGCCAGCAGCGACAACAGGGTAGTGCCCACTGAAGCTTTCTTT. The chain employs TRBV11-2 and TRBJ1-1; a weak D match, TRBD1 (6 bases). Between the trimmed V and J ends, which lost 5 bases and 4 bases, there was a span of 17 bases. The germline V gene has CDR1 SGHAT and CDR2 FQNNGV. The CDR3 sequence is 15 residues long.

The genes are TRBV13 and TRBJ2-7; 13 nucleotides agree with TRBD2. This CDR3 is built from 17 residues. The J segment lost 0 bases and the V segment lost 5 bases, leaving 7 bases of the junction unmatched. Germline-derived CDR1 and CDR2 are PRHDT and FYEKMQ (reference sequence). CDR3 protein: CASSPRGLAGSSYEQYF. The CDR3 DNA reads TGTGCCAGCAGCCCCAGGGGACTAGCGGGGTCCTCCTACGAGCAGTACTTC.

The chain employs TRBV25-1 and TRBJ2-5; 10 bases are a match to TRBD1. The CDR3 runs 15 residues. The ends lost 10 bases at V and 1 base at J; junction bases unmatched: 9. Germline V CDR1 and CDR2: MGHDK, SYGVNS. CDR3 bases: TGTGCCATCAGCCGGGACAGGGGCCTCCAAGAGACCCAGTACTTC. Translated, it gives CAISRDRGLQETQYF. The full variable domain, rest sourced from reference TRBV25-1 and TRBJ2-5, is EADIYQTPRYLVIGTGKKITLECSQTMGHDKMYWYQQDPGMELHLIHYSYGVNSTEKGDLSSESTVSRIRTEHFPLTLESARPSHTSQYLCAISRDRGLQETQYFGPGTRLLVL.

The chain recombines TRBV2 with TRBJ2-7, with 11 bases lining up with TRBD1. The CDR3 spans 15 residues. With V trimmed by 8 bases and J by 0 bases, 6 bases remained unmatched. From germline, CDR1 is SNHLY and CDR2 FYNNEI. The CDR3 region is CASDGGTGGSYEQYF. The CDR3, as DNA: TGTGCCAGCGACGGAGGGACAGGGGGCTCCTACGAGCAGTACTTC.